This T cell receptor (beta chain) was retrieved from a study of a mutant IDH1 vaccine in newly diagnosed glioma. Turning to the study itself: Onset of vaccination occurred 4-6 weeks following radiotherapy alone, or with temozolomide cycles. Before enrollment, the patients had been treated with radiotherapy alone, temozolomide alone, or both together. Most of them had received both.

Comments on this clone: Antigen unknown.

The germline V gene has CDR1 SSHAT and CDR2 FNYEAQ (reference sequence). The CDR3 covers 15 residues. The ends were cut back, 1 base at V and 4 bases at J, with 12 bases in the middle. Measured with immunoSEQ multiplex PCR; TCRdb has only the in-frame clones, and not every one. The sample contains around 60,000 clones, around 89% of which appear only once. As to time point: week 11, during vaccination. A 20-mer mutant IDH1 peptide at 300 ug was injected subcutaneously with topical imiquimod. Study outcomes and limitations: Whatever changes occurred in top peripheral T cell clonotypes seemed unrelated to pseudoprogression.

The chain is built from TRBV7-7 and TRBJ2-3; D is unresolved. The receptor was isolated from a man aged 35-49 years with glioma. Specimen: PBMCs, collected from a glioma patient whose treatment included an IDH1 peptide vaccine. The CDR3 region is CASSLGLPEPDTQYF. The CDR3 coding sequence is TGTGCCAGCAGCTTAGGACTGCCCGAGCCAGATACGCAGTATTTT.